This passage covers 23 T cell receptor beta chains from one sample sequenced in a study of T cells after yellow fever vaccination (dated by TCRdb to the late 2010s). Reading the label with the study, this specimen's treatment or condition is: live attenuated yellow fever vaccine strain. Libraries were prepared through 5' RACE. The reads were generated on an Illumina HiSeq 2500. TCRdb redid the processing of the public reads, applying fastp at Q25 and MiXCR, and retained in-frame beta chains. Every CDR3 protein is listed once, alongside the most common genes and DNA of its rows. For this sample the table gives tens of thousands of distinct CDR3 sequences, of which roughly 8% were detected only once. The ten largest clones represent roughly two fifths of the sample. Sample: CD8+ T cells sorted from PBMCs, taken on the day of the yellow fever booster vaccination. The receptors come from a man aged 25 to 40 who received the YFV17D yellow fever vaccine.

This chain joins TRBV19 and TRBJ1-5; D remains unclear. The length of the CDR3 is 12 residues. Trimming removed 8 bases from V and 2 bases from J, with 7 bases in between. Germline loops: CDR1 LNHDA, CDR2 SQIVND (reference sequence). The CDR3 here is CASHVGNQPQHF. Here the CDR3 DNA reads TGTGCCAGTCACGTGGGCAATCAGCCCCAGCATTTT.

Many counts were recorded for this clonotype. The V call is TRBV6-2 or TRBV6-3, the J call TRBJ1-1; D unresolved. The CDR3 is 13 amino acids. The V gene's germline CDR1 is MNHEY and CDR2 SVGEGT. V was cut by 8 bases and J by 0 bases, with 10 bases left in between. The CDR3 DNA sequence: TGTGCCAGCGCCCAAAATATGAACACTGAAGCTTTCTTT. It encodes CASAQNMNTEAFF.

This rearrangement joins TRBV12-2 to TRBJ2-7; the table's D call, TRBD1, has no DNA check behind it. TRBV12-2 is listed as a pseudogene. The CDR3 runs to 13 residues. The CDR3 nucleotides read TGTGCAAGTCGTCCCCGACAGTCCTACGAGCAGTACTTC. Protein: CASRPRQSYEQYF.

This clonotype was seen ten or more times. The gene calls are TRBV29-1 and TRBJ2-7; D may correspond to TRBD1 or TRBD2 (6 bases each). The V gene's germline CDR1 is SQVTM and CDR2 ANQGSEA. This CDR3 has 13 amino acids. V was cut by 4 bases and J by 6 bases, with 16 bases left in between. The DNA of the CDR3 is TGCAGCGTTGCAGGGGAGGACGCCGGCGAGCAGTACTTC. Its protein is CSVAGEDAGEQYF.

This chain connects TRBV5-8 to TRBJ1-6; 8 nucleotides match TRBD1. Germline trimming cut 5 bases from V and 7 bases from J; bases unmatched to any gene: 8. Germline assignment: CDR1 SGHTS and CDR2 YDEGEE. The CDR3 contains 15 residues. The CDR3 loop reads CASSWGRTGNSPLHF. CDR3 in DNA: TGTGCCAGCAGTTGGGGACGGACAGGGAATTCACCCCTCCACTTT.

The chain couples TRBV20-1 to TRBJ2-2; D possibly matches TRBD1 or TRBD2 (5 bases each). Germline V gives CDR1 DFQATT, CDR2 SNEGSKA (reference sequence). This CDR3 comprises 15 residues. Trimming removed 0 bases at V and 8 bases at J, with 16 bases between. CDR3 sequence: CSAREEKVGRGELFF. CDR3 nucleotide sequence: TGCAGTGCTAGAGAGGAGAAGGTGGGACGTGGGGAGCTGTTTTTT.

The table lists this clonotype with a few counts. The chain couples TRBV10-1 to TRBJ2-1, with 11 bases aligning to TRBD2. V lost 2 bases to trimming and J lost 4 bases; unmatched junction nucleotides: 1. The V gene's germline CDR1 is WNHNN and CDR2 SYGVQD (reference sequence). The CDR3 sequence is 15 residues long. The CDR3 sequence: CASSETSGGYNEQFF. CDR3 DNA sequence: TGCGCCAGCAGTGAGACTAGCGGGGGATACAATGAGCAGTTCTTC.

V and J are TRBV19 and TRBJ2-3, with no clear D. The CDR3 runs 15 residues. The V end lost 3 bases, the J end lost 2 bases, and 12 bases lay between the germline ends. Germline V gene lookup returns CDR1 LNHDA and CDR2 SQIVND (reference sequence). CDR3 loop: CASSIGQRDTDTQYF. CDR3 nucleotides: TGTGCCAGTAGTATTGGGCAGAGAGACACAGATACGCAGTATTTT.

The table lists this clonotype with a few counts. The gene calls are TRBV5-1 and TRBJ1-1, with TRBD1 identical over 7 bases. After removal of 3 bases from V and 11 bases from J, the junction contained 7 bases not matched to a gene. CDR1 and CDR2 (germline): SGHRS, YFSETQ. The CDR3 extends over 12 amino acids. The CDR3 coding sequence is TGCGCCAGCAGCTCCACAGGGGTGGGGGCTTTCTTT. Encoded protein: CASSSTGVGAFF.

This clonotype was seen at least ten times. The chain has TRBV6-2 or TRBV6-3 and TRBJ2-1, with 10 bases lining up with TRBD2. The CDR3 length is 16 residues. CDR1 and CDR2 (germline): MNHEY, SVGEGT. Losses at the gene ends were 4 bases for V and 4 bases for J; bases not matched to a gene: 7. CDR3 region: CASSLLAGVDYNEQFF. CDR3 in DNA: TGTGCCAGCAGTTTGCTAGCGGGAGTGGATTACAATGAGCAGTTCTTC.

The V and J genes are TRBV28 and TRBJ2-6; 8 nucleotides agree with TRBD2. CDR1 and CDR2 from the germline V gene are MDHEN and SYDVKM. This CDR3 comprises 15 residues. Unmatched junction bases numbered 3, after V lost 5 bases and J lost 3 bases. CDR3 residues: CASSPGGGGANVLTF. CDR3 bases: TGTGCCAGCAGTCCCGGGGGGGGTGGGGCCAACGTCCTGACTTTC.

This clonotype was counted only a few times. V usage is TRBV30 and J usage is TRBJ2-7; D uncertain. Germline CDR1 and CDR2: GTSNPN and SVGIG (reference sequence). The CDR3 contains 15 residues. Trimming left V 1 base short and J 4 bases short, with 17 bases between. CDR3 DNA sequence: TGTGCCTGGAGTGATATCGGCGGAAGAATGTACGAGCAGTACTTC. The encoded protein is CAWSDIGGRMYEQYF.

This clonotype was counted only a few times. The J gene is TRBJ2-3, the V gene TRBV28, with TRBD1 identical over 7 bases. In germline, CDR1 is MDHEN, CDR2 SYDVKM. This CDR3 is built from 15 residues. The V and J ends lost 2 bases and 0 bases, in that order; junction bases with no gene match: 2. CDR3 DNA: TGTGCCAGCAGTTTAAGACAGGGTAGCACAGATACGCAGTATTTT. Its protein is CASSLRQGSTDTQYF. Variable domain in full (rest from reference TRBV28 and TRBJ2-3): DVKVTQSSRYLVKRTGEKVFLECVQDMDHENMFWYRQDPGLGLRLIYFSYDVKMKEKGDIPEGYSVSREKKERFSLILESASTNQTSMYLCASSLRQGSTDTQYFGPGTRLTVL.

This chain connects TRBV11-3 to TRBJ2-7; no clear D gene. Trimming shortened V by 5 bases and J by 6 bases, and 11 bases separated the two germline ends. The length of the CDR3 is 12 residues. Germline V lookup: CDR1 SGHNT, CDR2 YENEEA. The CDR3 coding sequence is TGTGCCAGCAGCCTGTCCAATAGCGAGCAGTACTTC. Its translation is CASSLSNSEQYF.

There are a few counts of this clonotype. The CDR3: CASREPDRGETQYF. CDR3 sequence (DNA): TGCGCCAGTCGAGAACCCGACAGGGGGGAGACCCAGTACTTC. The chain has TRBV23-1 and TRBJ2-5; 9 nucleotides line up with TRBD1. TRBV23-1 is known as an ORF, though its function is uncertain. This CDR3 is built from 14 residues. V trimming: 9 bases; J trimming: 5 bases; junction bases outside the gene matches: 10.

This clonotype has at least ten counts. The chain couples TRBV4-3 to TRBJ2-7, with D uncertain. This CDR3 contains 14 residues. Trimming cost V 0 bases and J 6 bases, with 12 bases left between them. Germline V gene data show CDR1 as LGHNA and CDR2 as YSLEER. The CDR3 loop is CASSQDPRVSEQYF. In nucleotides, the CDR3 is TGCGCCAGCAGCCAAGATCCAAGGGTCTCCGAGCAGTACTTC.

This clonotype was seen only a few times. The chain combines TRBV11-2 with TRBJ2-5; perhaps TRBD1 as D (6 bases). CDR3 length equals 13 residues. Germline CDR1 and CDR2: SGHAT and FQNNGV. Trimming cost V 4 bases and J 2 bases, with 8 bases left between them. The DNA for the CDR3 is TGTGCCAGCAGCTCTCAGGGGCAAGAGACCCAGTACTTC. It yields the protein CASSSQGQETQYF.

This clonotype has a handful of counts. The CDR3 DNA reads TGTGCCAGCAGTGAAGCCGGCGGTATTAACTATGGCTACACCTTC. The encoded protein is CASSEAGGINYGYTF. This chain connects TRBV6-1 to TRBJ1-2; D call uncertain. Deletions cut 0 bases from V and 1 base from J, with 9 bases between. Germline-derived CDR1 and CDR2 are MNHNS and SASEGT. The length of the CDR3 is 15 residues.

Only a few counts were recorded for this clonotype. This chain uses TRBV19 with TRBJ2-3; the D is unclear. Trimming removed 1 base at V and 4 bases at J, with 6 bases between. Per germline, CDR1 LNHDA and CDR2 SQIVND (reference sequence). The CDR3 covers 13 residues. The CDR3 reads CASSIVGPDTQYF. The CDR3 DNA follows: TGTGCCAGTAGTATAGTAGGGCCAGATACGCAGTATTTT.

The chain recombines TRBV20-1 with TRBJ2-5; no reliable D call. The germline CDR1 and CDR2 sequences are DFQATT and SNEGSKA (reference sequence). V was clipped by 6 bases and J by 9 bases, with 17 bases between them. CDR3 length: 12 residues. The DNA for the CDR3 is TGCAGTGCCCCGACCCTGCTTGAGGCCCAGTACTTC. It yields the protein CSAPTLLEAQYF.

This clonotype has more than one count but fewer than ten. The gene calls are TRBV4-1 and TRBJ1-6, with D perhaps TRBD1 (5 bases). CDR1 MGHRA and CDR2 YSYEKL come from the germline V gene. CDR3 length: 15 amino acids. Trimming shortened V by 2 bases and J by 7 bases, and 12 bases separated the two germline ends. CDR3 DNA: TGCGCCAGCAGCCAAACGTCGGGGGGAAATTCACCCCTCCACTTT. Its protein product is CASSQTSGGNSPLHF.

The rearrangement links TRBV9 to TRBJ2-5; 10 nucleotides match TRBD2. Germline CDR1 SGDLS, CDR2 YYNGEE. CDR3 length: 15 residues. V lost 0 bases and J lost 4; bases outside the gene matches: 3. The CDR3 is CASSVGASGRETQYF. The CDR3 DNA follows: TGTGCCAGCAGCGTAGGGGCTAGCGGGAGAGAGACCCAGTACTTC. Variable domain in full (rest from reference TRBV9 and TRBJ2-5): DSGVTQTPKHLITATGQRVTLRCSPRSGDLSVYWYQQSLDQGLQFLIQYYNGEERAKGNILERFSAQQFPDLHSELNLSSLELGDSALYFCASSVGASGRETQYFGPGTRLLVL.

This clonotype has more than one count but fewer than ten. This chain links TRBV6-2 or TRBV6-3 with TRBJ2-1; 8 bases map to TRBD2. The germline CDR1 and CDR2 sequences are MNHEY and SVGEGT. V shed 3 bases and J 8 bases; nucleotides not matched to a gene: 15. CDR3 length: 17 residues. The CDR3 DNA follows: TGTGCCAGCAGTTATCCCCCACAGCGGGAGTATTTTTATGAGCAGTTCTTC. Amino acid sequence: CASSYPPQREYFYEQFF.